This T cell receptor (beta chain) stems from a study of shared clonotypes between healthy human individuals. Study-level results: Naive subsets, compared against memory subsets, generally had larger estimated richness values.

V was pared by 4 bases and J by 0 bases, with 10 bases between. Looked up from germline, CDR1 is MNHNS and CDR2 is SASEGT. The CDR3 totals 14 residues. The protocol was immunoSEQ multiplex PCR, while the TCRdb copy is restricted to in-frame clones and leaves out a portion. The sample yields some 2,000,000 clones, 85% to 95% seen once. In regard to this clone: Its target is unknown.

The rearrangement links TRBV6-1 to TRBJ2-7, with D possibly matching TRBD2 (5 bases). This sequence was found in a man younger than 30 in good health. Source material: naive CD4+ T cells sorted from blood. Subset here: CD45RA+ positively selected. As DNA, the CDR3 is TGTGCCAGCAGTGTAGAGCGGCTCTCCTACGAGCAGTACTTC. This encodes CASSVERLSYEQYF.